Listed below are T cell receptor beta chains from one sample, sequenced in a study of CD8 T cells in Susac syndrome. A single record per CDR3 protein comes from TCRdb applying MiXCR to the immunoSEQ multiplex PCR reads. The sample records roughly 200,000 distinct CDR3 sequences, over 90% being singletons. Input material: CD4+ T cells from PBMCs. The source of these receptors is a human donor with multiple sclerosis. Each CDR3 is given with its conserved first and last residue. The order of the fields is D gene, V gene, clone size, J gene, CDR3 protein. The D gene is left open where the match is weak. Size is omitted from some rows. Given values are once, few, many or a class for expanded clones.

>TRBD2|TRBV13|NA|TRBJ2-3
CASSISGSFTDTQYF
>NA|TRBV7-9|NA|TRBJ1-2
CASRRGEGDYGYTF
>TRBD1|TRBV30|once|TRBJ2-5
CAWGTGTGGLETQYF
>NA|TRBV30|NA|TRBJ1-6
CAWHTLRSSYNSPLHF
>NA|TRBV6-5|NA|TRBJ2-4
CASSYTKTGSLDIQYF
>NA|TRBV29-1|NA|TRBJ2-3
CSVEEGFADTQYF
>TRBD1|TRBV30|once|TRBJ1-2
CATHPGQGAWGYTF
>NA|TRBV5-6|NA|TRBJ1-2
CASSLQGLDGYTF
>NA|TRBV20-1|NA|TRBJ2-1
CSGRTGTGEQFF
>NA|TRBV6-1|NA|TRBJ2-7
CASNRETYEQYF
>NA|TRBV30|NA|TRBJ1-1
CAWSGTRAFF
>NA|TRBV11-2|NA|TRBJ2-1
CASSVGVANEQFF
>TRBD1|TRBV9|NA|TRBJ1-1
CASSATGGLMNTEAFF
>TRBD2|TRBV18|NA|TRBJ2-1
CASSPKRGALGNEQFF
>NA|TRBV18|NA|TRBJ2-1
CASSPLGQGYNEQFF
>TRBD2|TRBV12-3/TRBV12-4|NA|TRBJ2-7
CASGSGASYEQYF
>NA|TRBV3-1|NA|TRBJ1-6
CASSQAGTRNSPLHF
>NA|TRBV9|NA|TRBJ2-1
CASSGGAVEEQFF
>TRBD1|TRBV25-1|NA|TRBJ2-2
CASRRGQGNGELFF
>TRBD2|TRBV30|NA|TRBJ2-1
CAWSPSGLAANEQFF
>NA|TRBV30|few|TRBJ1-6
CAWSGQGNSPLHF
>NA|TRBV12-3/TRBV12-4|once|TRBJ1-5
CASSPEGPRQPQHF
>NA|TRBV20-1|once|TRBJ2-3
CSAHLTGHRADTQYF
>TRBD1|TRBV4-2|NA|TRBJ1-2
CASSQGGTDYGYTF
>TRBD1|TRBV20-1|NA|TRBJ1-2
CSAVQGVNYGYTF
>NA|TRBV29-1|NA|TRBJ2-5
CSVQGWETQYF
>NA|TRBV20-1|NA|TRBJ2-7
CSGGDTDYEQYF
>NA|TRBV6-5|NA|TRBJ2-5
CASSYSNRLGETQYF
>TRBD1|TRBV29-1|NA|TRBJ2-3
CSVDGTQGESTDTQYF
>NA|TRBV20-1|NA|TRBJ1-2
CSASRGILDGYTF
>NA|TRBV3-1|NA|TRBJ1-2
CASSQVDQFYGYTF
>NA|TRBV3-1|NA|TRBJ1-2
CASSQDSGVKGYTF
>NA|TRBV2|NA|TRBJ2-7
CASRGATYEQYF
>NA|TRBV14|NA|TRBJ1-1
CASSLSTYEAFF
>NA|TRBV7-3|NA|TRBJ2-7
CASAMGPGLEQYF
>NA|TRBV20-1|NA|TRBJ2-1
CSANAGTGDWDEQFF
>NA|TRBV3-1|once|TRBJ2-3
CASSQVGPGTDTQYF
>NA|TRBV7-8|NA|TRBJ2-2
CASSLNGGGVAGELFF
>TRBD1|TRBV4-2|NA|TRBJ1-5
CASSPHGDRAGQPQHF
>NA|TRBV7-7|NA|TRBJ1-1
CASSYPQGSPAQNTEAFF
>NA|TRBV27|NA|TRBJ2-5
CASSSGPPGAQYF
>TRBD2|TRBV10-3|NA|TRBJ2-4
CAISESASGELAKNIQYF
>NA|TRBV29-1|NA|TRBJ2-1
CSVEDSGAPDEQFF
>TRBD2|TRBV29-1|NA|TRBJ2-1
CSVVASGGYNEQFF
>TRBD2|TRBV7-2|NA|TRBJ2-1
CASSRLAGGQFF
>NA|TRBV29-1|NA|TRBJ1-2
CSVGVEDGYTF
>NA|TRBV5-6|NA|TRBJ1-5
CASSHGASNQPQHF